Reported below is one T cell receptor beta chain. The target of this receptor is not known. Base quality data are lacking; no much larger clone is found one base away. The library was generated by the immunoSEQ multiplex PCR assay. The immuneACCESS repertoire file appears here via TCRdb, limited to in-frame rearrangements. These files lack a portion of the clones; in checked studies, under half of the deficit traces to unresolved V genes, and the cause of the others is not known. This sample comprises around 180,000 clones, roughly 94% of them detected only once. More than 1.1% of the sample belongs to the ten largest clones. This sample was taken from a study of control samples from healthy donors and cancer patients (TCRdb year 2020). CDR1 and CDR2 are drawn from the germline V gene (reference sequence): SEHNR, FQNEAQ. V is shortened by 5 bases, J by 1 base, and the region joining them spans 16 bases. From the cysteine through the phenylalanine, the CDR3 covers 16 amino acids. Only the CDR3 DNA stays, 48 bases, in frame from base 1.

This TCR was sampled from a woman between 18 and 29 years old in good health. The sample taken for sequencing was blood. This chain is built from TRBV7-9 and TRBJ2-3, with TRBD2 tentatively as D gene (6 bases match). The sequence in DNA is TGTGCCAGCAGCCCTGTGGGTGGCGGGGGCACAGATACGCAGTATTTT. This encodes CASSPVGGGGTDTQYF.